This T cell receptor (beta chain) stems from a study of identical twins. This clonotype was detected only a few times. Its antigen is unidentified. Study-wide points: Modelling approaches yielded underestimates of out-of-frame TCR alpha sharing between monozygotic twins.

Each CDR3 protein gets one entry after TCRdb re-called the 5' RACE reads with MiXCR. Seen here are 600,000 to 800,000 distinct CDR3 sequences, around 20% observed once, and the top ten hold more than 4%. V shed 4 bases and J shed 8 bases, with 25 bases lying between them. CDR3 length: 17 amino acids. From germline, CDR1 is SGHRS and CDR2 YFSETQ. In addition, the sample was reused for a study of T cells expressing NK-cell markers. That study reports: The TCR beta repertoires originated in sorted CD3+CD56+NKG2C+, CD3+CD56+NKG2C- and CD3+CD56-NKG2C+ T cells. The eight sequenced donors comprised seven who were HCMV-seropositive and one who was seronegative.

The specimen sequenced was PBMCs. The V gene is TRBV5-1, the J gene TRBJ2-1, with D perhaps assigned TRBD1 or TRBD2 (5 bases each). This clonotype originated in a woman in her late teens or twenties in good health. As DNA, the CDR3 is TGCGCCAGCAGCCCCCGGGACCGCCTTTGGGAAGGCCATGAGCAGTTCTTC. The encoded protein is CASSPRDRLWEGHEQFF.